The rows below give T cell receptor beta chains drawn from one sample of a study of T cells after yellow fever vaccination. TCRdb reprocessed the 5' RACE reads via MiXCR and lists one record per CDR3 protein. Among 350,000 to 450,000 distinct CDR3 sequences listed, 6.2% were seen once. The sample in question was PBMCs, obtained 5 days after the yellow fever booster vaccination. These receptor sequences come from a man younger than 45 who received the YFV17D yellow fever vaccine. CDR3s include the opening cysteine and the closing phenylalanine or tryptophan. The order of the fields is V gene, J gene, D gene, clone size, CDR3 DNA, CDR3 protein. The D gene is left open where the match is weak. Where a row states a size, it is once, few, many or the class of an expanded clone; other rows omit it.

TRBV3-1	TRBJ2-3	.	many	TGTGCCAGCAGCGCCAGCGTTGCTCCAGATACGCAGTATTTT	CASSASVAPDTQYF
TRBV6-5	TRBJ1-4	.	many	TGTGCCAGCATGCTAAATGAAAAACTGTTTTTT	CASMLNEKLFF
TRBV4-3	TRBJ2-7	.	many	TGCGCCAGCAGCCAAGAGGAGAATCCCTCCTACGAGCAGTACTTC	CASSQEENPSYEQYF
TRBV3-1	TRBJ2-3	.	many	TGTGCCAGCAGGCAGGACGGCACAGATACGCAGTATTTT	CASRQDGTDTQYF
TRBV27	TRBJ2-7	TRBD2	.	TGTGCCAGCAGTTTATCGGGGGGGTCCGCGGGACCGGCCTACGAGCAGTACTTC	CASSLSGGSAGPAYEQYF
TRBV1	TRBJ1-1	.	many	TGCACCAGCAGCCCAAAAACTAAGGGCACTGAAGCTTTCTTT	CTSSPKTKGTEAFF
TRBV20-1	TRBJ2-3	.	few	TGCAGTGCTAGTGGTGCTGGGAGAACAGATACGCAGTATTTT	CSASGAGRTDTQYF
TRBV24-1	TRBJ2-7	TRBD2	many	TGTGCCACCAGTGCCCCGGGACTAGTCGCCGACTACGAGCAGTACTTC	CATSAPGLVADYEQYF
TRBV9	TRBJ2-1	.	few	TGTGCCAGCAGCCCTTATCAGGGCAATGAGCAGTTCTTC	CASSPYQGNEQFF
TRBV7-9	TRBJ2-3	.	many	TGTGCCAGCAGCACCCATCGACATACGCAGTATTTT	CASSTHRHTQYF
TRBV27	TRBJ2-7	.	many	TGTGCCAGCAGCTCAGGGTTAAGGCAGTACTTC	CASSSGLRQYF
TRBV4-3	TRBJ2-7	.	many	TGCGCCAGCAGCCAATCAACGAGCGGTTCCTACGAGCAGTACTTC	CASSQSTSGSYEQYF
TRBV7-2	TRBJ2-4	.	.	TGTGCCAGCAGCTTACACATGGGACAATCGAACATTCAGTACTTC	CASSLHMGQSNIQYF
TRBV20-1	TRBJ2-7	.	.	TGCAGTGCTAAGGGGGCTAGCGGAACCTACGAGCAGTACTTC	CSAKGASGTYEQYF
TRBV23-1	TRBJ2-3	TRBD1	few	TGCGCCATAGAGGTCGGGGACGAAGGGGGACAGGGGAGCACAGATACGCAGTATTTT	CAIEVGDEGGQGSTDTQYF
TRBV20-1	TRBJ2-5	TRBD2	many	TGTTCGGGGGCTAGCGGGAGGGGAGAGACCCAGTACTTC	CSGASGRGETQYF
TRBV10-3	TRBJ2-7	.	many	TGTGCCATCAGTGACCCCCTATCCTACGAGCAGTACTTC	CAISDPLSYEQYF
TRBV5-1	TRBJ2-7	TRBD1	many	TGCGCCAGCAGCTTGGTTGGGACAGGGGGCGCCGGATACGAGCAGTACTTC	CASSLVGTGGAGYEQYF
TRBV5-1	TRBJ2-7	.	many	TGCGCCAGCAGCTTGGGCTCCGGCCTCTACGAGCAGTACTTC	CASSLGSGLYEQYF
TRBV5-1	TRBJ2-7	TRBD1	.	TGCGCCAGCAGCTTGGATCAGGGACAGAGCTACGAGCAGTACTTC	CASSLDQGQSYEQYF
TRBV12-3/TRBV12-4	TRBJ1-2	.	few	TGTGCCAGCAGACGCCCTGTGGGTGGAGGAGGCTACACCTTC	CASRRPVGGGGYTF
TRBV5-5	TRBJ1-5	TRBD1	many	TGTGCCAGCAGCGCGGACAGGGGGAATCAGCCCCAGCATTTT	CASSADRGNQPQHF
TRBV2	TRBJ1-1	TRBD1	.	TGTGCCAGCAGTGGCCTGGACAGGGCCTGGGTTGAAGCTTTCTTT	CASSGLDRAWVEAFF
TRBV24-1	TRBJ2-1	TRBD2	many	TGTGCCACCAGTGACCAGCGGGGGAGCTCCTACAATGAGCAGTTCTTC	CATSDQRGSSYNEQFF
TRBV5-6	TRBJ2-4	TRBD2	many	TGTGCCAGCAGCTTTGCCGCGGGGGGCAGCCACTTC	CASSFAAGGSHF
TRBV29-1	TRBJ2-7	TRBD1	few	TGCAGCATCATACTTGGGACAGGGGGCGCAAGGAAGTACTTC	CSIILGTGGARKYF
TRBV11-2	TRBJ2-2	TRBD1	many	TGTGCCAGCAGCCCGATAAGGGTACCGTCGACAGGGAGAACCGGGGAGCTGTTTTTT	CASSPIRVPSTGRTGELFF
TRBV29-1	TRBJ1-1	TRBD1	.	TGCAGCGCCGGACAGGTTGAAGCTTTCTTT	CSAGQVEAFF
TRBV30	TRBJ2-2	TRBD1	.	TGTGCCTGGGGGACAGGAATCGGGGAGCTGTTTTTT	CAWGTGIGELFF
TRBV28	TRBJ2-2	.	.	TGTGCCAGCAGAGATTATACTAGGGGTGGGGAGCTGTTTTTT	CASRDYTRGGELFF
TRBV27	TRBJ2-2	.	many	TGTGCCAGCAGTTACAGGGCGACATGGACCGGGGAGCTGTTTTTT	CASSYRATWTGELFF
TRBV5-5	TRBJ2-5	.	many	TGTGCCAGCAGCTTGGGGAGCCTCCCCTTTAACCAAGAGACCCAGTACTTC	CASSLGSLPFNQETQYF
TRBV18	TRBJ2-1	TRBD2	few	TGTGCCAGCTCACCCCTAAGCGGGAACTACAATGAGCAGTTCTTC	CASSPLSGNYNEQFF
TRBV10-1	TRBJ2-2	.	few	TGCGCCAGCGTAAAGCTGAGGTATCGGGATCAGACGGCACCCCGATCGAACACCGGGGAGCTGTTTTTT	CASVKLRYRDQTAPRSNTGELFF
TRBV29-1	TRBJ2-7	.	many	TGCAGCGTTCTCGGCGGGGCCGGCCCCTACGAGCAGTACTTC	CSVLGGAGPYEQYF
TRBV7-2	TRBJ1-2	.	.	TGTGCCAGCACGCTCCGGATGGGGGGGGGGACTGACGCATCCGGGCTCACCTTC	CASTLRMGGGTDASGLTF
TRBV20-1	TRBJ1-4	TRBD1	many	TGCAGTGCTAGGAGACAGGGGGCGGATGAAAAACTGTTTTTT	CSARRQGADEKLFF
TRBV20-1	TRBJ2-7	.	few	TGCAGTGCTAGTCTCCATCGGGAGAACGACGAGCAGTACTTC	CSASLHRENDEQYF
TRBV4-2	TRBJ2-5	.	many	TGTGCCAGCAGCCCGAGTGGAGGTACAGAACAAGAGACCCAGTACTTC	CASSPSGGTEQETQYF
TRBV15	TRBJ2-7	.	.	TGTGCCACCAGCAGAGATGCCGCCGGGCCGGGGGTCGAGCAGTACTTC	CATSRDAAGPGVEQYF
TRBV5-1	TRBJ2-7	TRBD2	.	TGCGCCAGCAGCCCGCCGGGGACTAGCGTCGAGCAGTACTTC	CASSPPGTSVEQYF
TRBV7-3	TRBJ2-3	.	few	TGTGCCAGCAGCTTATGGCCCACAGATACGCAGTATTTT	CASSLWPTDTQYF
TRBV29-1	TRBJ2-1	TRBD2	.	TGCAGCGTTGAAGGGACTAGCGGAAATGGGGATGAGCAGTTCTTC	CSVEGTSGNGDEQFF